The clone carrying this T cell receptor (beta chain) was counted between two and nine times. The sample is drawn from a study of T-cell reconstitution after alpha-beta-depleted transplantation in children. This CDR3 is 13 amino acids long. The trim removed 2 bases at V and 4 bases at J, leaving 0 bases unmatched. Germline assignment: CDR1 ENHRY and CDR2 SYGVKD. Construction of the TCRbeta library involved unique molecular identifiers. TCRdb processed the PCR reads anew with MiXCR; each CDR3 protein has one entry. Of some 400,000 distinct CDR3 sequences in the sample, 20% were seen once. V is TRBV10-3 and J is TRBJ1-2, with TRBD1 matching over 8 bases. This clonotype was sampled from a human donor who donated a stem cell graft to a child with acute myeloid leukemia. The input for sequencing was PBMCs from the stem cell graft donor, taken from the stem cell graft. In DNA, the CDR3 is TGTGCCATCAGTGAGGACAGGGGCTATGGCTACACCTTC. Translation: CAISEDRGYGYTF.